Below are 3 T cell receptor beta chains sequenced from a single sample in a study of CD8 T cell repertoires and HIV-1 epitope variants. The data were produced by immunoSEQ multiplex PCR, yet TCRdb's version contains in-frame clones alone and is incomplete. The sample carries about 2,400 clones, about 69% recorded once. No cognate antigen is known for these TCRs. Sequences were obtained from cultured CD8+ T cells derived from PBMCs. These receptors were taken from a male donor with HIV.

This clone has only a few counts. The chain recombines TRBV4-3 with TRBJ1-6; D gene uncertain. This CDR3 region has 14 residues. Germline V gene sequence: CDR1 LGHNA, CDR2 YSLEER. The ends were cut back, 1 base at V and 16 bases at J, with 17 bases in the middle. CDR3 DNA sequence: TGCGCCAGCAGCCAAGGAGATGAAGGGCGGCCTCTCCACTTT. Its translation is CASSQGDEGRPLHF.

The V and J genes are TRBV6-1 and TRBJ2-7; no definite D call. Germline V gene lookup returns CDR1 MNHNS and CDR2 SASEGT. The CDR3 is 14 amino acids. The V and J ends lost 2 bases and 2 bases respectively, with 10 bases between them. The CDR3: CASSESPAPYEQYF. The CDR3 DNA follows: TGTGCCAGCAGTGAAAGTCCTGCCCCCTACGAGCAGTACTTC.

The J gene is TRBJ1-4, the V gene TRBV4-2; D unclear. The CDR3 contains 14 residues. V was clipped by 1 base and J by 8 bases, with 11 bases between them. Per germline, CDR1 LGHNA and CDR2 YNFKEQ. The CDR3 region is CASSQASGEEKLFF. CDR3 DNA: TGTGCCAGCAGCCAAGCCTCAGGTGAAGAAAAACTGTTTTTT.